This T cell receptor beta chain was identified during a study of T cells in Graves' hyperthyroidism and ophthalmopathy. Fresh 10 ml peripheral blood yielded PBMCs. Broader study findings: Most expanded thyroid clonotypes above 0.001 recurred in blood. Separating ophthalmopathy from stable hyperthyroidism was achieved by a 13 V-J model.

There were TCR beta CDR3 regions amplified from RNA transcripts. Carried out on the TCR CDR3, a first-round RT-PCR used the HTBI primer set. From the multiplex PCR reads, TCRdb called clonotypes with MiXCR, one entry per CDR3 protein. The repertoire consists of roughly 400,000 distinct CDR3 sequences, with 11% to 15% occurring once and the leading ten covering 25% to 30%. This clonotype was counted at least ten times. The antigen is unknown. The source of this sequence is a man in his fifties or sixties with Graves' ophthalmopathy. Sequenced sample: blood.

The CDR3 region is CASSPRGLAENIQYF. The CDR3 DNA reads as TGTGCCAGCAGCCCCCGGGGACTAGCGGAAAACATTCAGTACTTC. The V gene is TRBV7-9, the J gene TRBJ2-4; 11 nucleotides agree with TRBD2. In germline, CDR1 is SEHNR, CDR2 FQNEAQ (reference sequence). J lost 5 bases, V lost 5 bases, and 5 bases had no gene match. The CDR3 totals 15 residues.